The 31 T cell receptor beta chains below all came from one sample that was sequenced in a study of blood T cell repertoires in COVID-19. TCRdb keeps only in-frame clones here, not all; method: immunoSEQ multiplex PCR. The top ten clones hold about 7.7% of a sample with some 200,000 clones, more than 75% of them seen once. Sample: PBMCs or T cells enriched from blood (not recorded which). Every receptor here comes from a middle-aged woman with acute COVID-19.

In DNA form, the CDR3 reads TGTGCCAGCAGTTCAGATTCGGGTACGCAGTATTTT. Translated: CASSSDSGTQYF. The chain links TRBV2 to TRBJ2-3; no firm D call. The ends were cut back, 5 bases at V and 8 bases at J, with 11 bases in the middle. The CDR3 totals 12 residues. The germline CDR1 and CDR2 sequences are SNHLY and FYNNEI.

V is TRBV5-1 and J is TRBJ2-3; a possible D gene is TRBD2 (6 bases). CDR1 and CDR2 (germline): SGHRS, YFSETQ. V lost 0 bases and J lost 3, with 11 bases in between. The CDR3 runs to 15 residues. Here the CDR3 DNA reads TGCGCCAGCAGCTTGGATAGCGGCGATACAGATACGCAGTATTTT. The encoded protein is CASSLDSGDTDTQYF.

The gene calls are TRBV29-1 and TRBJ2-7, with 7 nucleotides matching TRBD1. The CDR3 extends over 14 amino acids. From germline, CDR1 is SQVTM and CDR2 ANQGSEA. V trimming: 7 bases; J trimming: 3 bases; junction bases outside the gene matches: 12. The CDR3 sequence: CSAVPGQSHYEQYF. CDR3 nucleotides: TGCAGCGCCGTCCCGGGACAGTCACACTACGAGCAGTACTTC.

V and J are TRBV12-3 or TRBV12-4 and TRBJ2-1; D ambiguous. The CDR3 length is 12 residues. V was cut by 6 bases and J by 5 bases, with 8 bases left in between. Here the CDR3 reads CASRINNNEQFF. The CDR3 DNA reads as TGTGCCAGCAGGATAAACAACAATGAGCAGTTCTTC.

A few counts support this clone. The rearrangement uses TRBV30 and TRBJ1-2; D not certain. Looked up from germline, CDR1 is GTSNPN and CDR2 is SVGIG (reference sequence). The V and J ends lost 8 bases and 11 bases respectively, with 12 bases between them. This CDR3 spans 9 amino acids. CDR3 nucleotides: TGTGCCCTCGAGCTCGGTTACACCTTC. Translated: CALELGYTF.

The chain links TRBV6-5 to TRBJ1-5; 7 bases fit TRBD1. Germline CDR1 is MNHEY and CDR2 is SVGAGI. The CDR3 totals 14 residues. V shed 6 bases, J shed 7 bases, and the junction held 9 bases outside the gene matches. The CDR3 loop is CASSRDRVHQPQHF. CDR3 coding DNA: TGTGCCAGCAGCCGAGACAGGGTGCACCAGCCCCAGCATTTT.

V usage is TRBV3-1 (or the pseudogene TRBV3-2) and J usage is TRBJ1-1; perhaps TRBD1 as D (5 bases). Germline values: CDR1 LGHDT, CDR2 YNNKEL (reference sequence). With 4 bases removed from V and 6 bases from J, the gap between germline ends came to 15 bases. The CDR3 runs 14 residues. CDR3 DNA sequence: TGTGCCAGCAGCCGTGATGGAGGGGCCGCTGAAGCTTTCTTT. Translating it yields CASSRDGGAAEAFF.

The CDR3 is CASSSTGVGETQYF. The CDR3 coding sequence is TGTGCCAGCAGTAGCACAGGGGTTGGAGAGACCCAGTACTTC. The V gene is TRBV25-1, the J gene TRBJ2-5; TRBD1 aligns across 7 bases. Per germline, CDR1 MGHDK and CDR2 SYGVNS. The CDR3 loop spans 14 amino acids. Trimming removed 5 bases from V and 4 bases from J; junction bases left unmatched: 7.

V and J are TRBV24-1 and TRBJ2-5, with D maybe TRBD1 (5 bases). Trimming cost V 2 bases and J 1 base, with 13 bases left between them. CDR3 length: 16 residues. Germline loops: CDR1 KGHDR, CDR2 SFDVKD. The CDR3 bases are TGTGCCACCAGTGATTCATCGACAGCCCCCCAAGAGACCCAGTACTTC. Its translation is CATSDSSTAPQETQYF.

This clone was detected only a few times. The CDR3 sequence: CASSQDFGSWETQYF. CDR3 DNA: TGCGCCAGCAGCCAAGATTTTGGTAGTTGGGAGACCCAGTACTTC. The chain carries TRBV4-3 and TRBJ2-5; D ambiguous. Germline V gene lookup returns CDR1 LGHNA and CDR2 YSLEER. Trimming took off 0 bases at V and 5 bases at J, with 13 bases between the two ends. CDR3 length equals 15 residues.

The chain combines TRBV28 with TRBJ1-2; a possible D gene is TRBD1 (6 bases). The CDR3 extends over 14 amino acids. Trimming left V 4 bases short and J 4 bases short, with 13 bases between. Germline CDR1 reads MDHEN; CDR2 reads SYDVKM. The CDR3 spells CASSSQGNIYGYTF. The DNA for the CDR3 is TGTGCCAGCAGTTCCCAGGGGAATATCTATGGCTACACCTTC.

This clone appeared a few times. The rearrangement joins TRBV6-5 to TRBJ1-2; the match to TRBD1 covers 8 bases. This CDR3 has 14 amino acids. Germline V gives CDR1 MNHEY, CDR2 SVGAGI. The J segment lost 7 bases and the V segment lost 5 bases, leaving 9 bases of the junction unmatched. The CDR3 is CASSRKDTGGGYTF. As DNA, the CDR3 is TGTGCCAGCAGTCGCAAGGACACAGGGGGTGGCTACACCTTC.

This clone showed up just a few times. This chain links TRBV14 with TRBJ1-3, with D perhaps TRBD1 (5 bases). This CDR3 contains 16 residues. Trimming cost V 6 bases and J 0 bases, with 15 bases left between them. Germline lookup yields CDR1 SGHDN and CDR2 FVKESK. CDR3 protein: CASRILGGDSGNTIYF. The CDR3 nucleotides read TGTGCCAGCAGAATCTTGGGGGGTGACTCTGGAAACACCATATATTTT.

This clone was observed once. The chain carries TRBV18 and TRBJ2-3, with TRBD2 matching over 10 bases. This CDR3 is built from 15 residues. The V gene end was trimmed by 2 bases and the J gene end by 3 bases; junction bases not matched to a gene: 2. From germline, CDR1 is KGHSH and CDR2 LQKENI. CDR3 protein: CASSPASGGTDTQYF. The CDR3 DNA reads TGTGCCAGCTCACCAGCTAGCGGGGGAACAGATACGCAGTATTTT. The entire variable domain, with the rest obtained from reference TRBV18 and TRBJ2-3, is as follows: NAGVMQNPRHLVRRRGQEARLRCSPMKGHSHVYWYRQLPEEGLKFMVYLQKENIIDESGMPKERFSAEFPKEGPSILRIQQVVRGDSAAYFCASSPASGGTDTQYFGPGTRLTVL.

The chain joins TRBV12-3 or TRBV12-4 to TRBJ2-5, with TRBD1 matching 8 bases. The CDR3 runs 12 residues. J gave up 7 bases and V 6 bases, and 4 bases lay outside the gene matches. The CDR3, as DNA: TGTGCCAGCAGCTATGACAGGGGGACCCAGTACTTC. Protein: CASSYDRGTQYF.

The chain uses TRBV7-2 and TRBJ1-2, with a tentative D call TRBD1 (5 bases). This CDR3 spans 13 amino acids. V was trimmed by 4 bases and J by 3 bases, leaving 9 bases between them. Per germline, CDR1 SGHTA and CDR2 FQGNSA. The CDR3 bases are TGTGCCAGCAGCTCTGCCAGGGACTATGGCTACACCTTC. Residues: CASSSARDYGYTF.

This sequence joins TRBV7-9 and TRBJ2-2; 10 bases align to TRBD1. The J segment lost 4 bases and the V segment lost 4 bases, leaving 3 bases of the junction unmatched. This CDR3 is 15 amino acids long. CDR1 SEHNR and CDR2 FQNEAQ come from the germline V gene (reference sequence). CDR3 nucleotide sequence: TGTGCCAGCAGCTGGGACAGGGGTTTCACCGGGGAGCTGTTTTTT. Translated, it gives CASSWDRGFTGELFF. Full variable domain (remainder filled in from reference TRBV7-9 and TRBJ2-2): DTGVSQNPRHKITKRGQNVTFRCDPISEHNRLYWYRQTLGQGPEFLTYFQNEAQLEKSRLLSDRFSAERPKGSFSTLEIQRTEQGDSAMYLCASSWDRGFTGELFFGEGSRLTVL.

The V call is TRBV15, the J call TRBJ2-7; a possible D gene is TRBD2 (6 bases). Trimming cost V 2 bases and J 0 bases, with 14 bases left between them. Germline V lookup: CDR1 LNHNV, CDR2 YYDKDF (reference sequence). CDR3 length equals 16 residues. The CDR3 sequence is CATSRFTGTYSYEQYF. The CDR3 bases are TGTGCCACCAGCAGATTTACCGGGACTTACTCCTACGAGCAGTACTTC.

The rearrangement links TRBV28 to TRBJ2-7, with D possibly TRBD1 on 6 matching bases. Trimming cost V 3 bases and J 3 bases, with 12 bases left between them. Germline V gene sequence: CDR1 MDHEN, CDR2 SYDVKM. This CDR3 comprises 14 residues. In DNA form, the CDR3 reads TGTGCCAGCAGTTTTATAGGACAGAACTACGAGCAGTACTTC. Protein: CASSFIGQNYEQYF.

This clone was picked up one time. The chain is built from TRBV12-3 or TRBV12-4 and TRBJ2-7; D is undetermined. V lost 6 bases and J lost 7, with 13 bases in between. The CDR3 is 12 amino acids. Written as DNA, the CDR3 is TGTGCCAGCAGCCGCGTCCTAGGAGAGCAGTACTTC. Its translation: CASSRVLGEQYF.

The chain joins TRBV2 to TRBJ2-3; D remains ambiguous. CDR3 length: 15 amino acids. The germline CDR1 and CDR2 sequences are SNHLY and FYNNEI. Deletions cut 3 bases from V and 2 bases from J, with 12 bases between. In DNA form, the CDR3 reads TGTGCCAGCAGTGACCGGTCTCCCCTCACAGATACGCAGTATTTT. As protein: CASSDRSPLTDTQYF.

The V call is TRBV19, the J call TRBJ2-5, with TRBD2 identical over 7 bases. Germline CDR1 reads LNHDA; CDR2 reads SQIVND (reference sequence). J gave up 5 bases and V 9 bases, and 15 bases lay outside the gene matches. This CDR3 has 15 residues. For the CDR3, the DNA is TGTGCCAGAAGGAGTAAAATTATGGGGGGGGAGACCCAGTACTTC. Translated, it gives CARRSKIMGGETQYF.

In this sample, this clone turned up a few times. Other nucleotide sequences in the sample specify the same CDR3. This rearrangement joins TRBV27 to TRBJ1-5, with D unresolved. CDR1 is MNHEY and CDR2 is SMNVEV in the germline V gene (reference sequence). Trimming pared 4 bases from V and 1 base from J, leaving 5 bases between. The CDR3 is 13 amino acids. In DNA, the CDR3 is TGTGCCAGCAGTTCGAGGAGCAATCAGCCCCAGCATTTT. Encoded protein: CASSSRSNQPQHF.

V usage is TRBV7-2 and J usage is TRBJ2-1; 13 bases are shared with TRBD2. The V segment lost 1 base and the J segment 16 bases; nucleotides outside the gene matches: 7. The CDR3 is made up of 14 amino acids. Germline V lookup: CDR1 SGHTA, CDR2 FQGNSA. As DNA, the CDR3 is TGTGCCAGCAGCTTAGAAGTAGGACTAGCGGGAGTTTTCTTC. Its protein product is CASSLEVGLAGVFF.

V gene TRBV12-3 or TRBV12-4 combines with J gene TRBJ1-2, with TRBD1 identical over 8 bases. J gave up 11 bases and V 3 bases, and 8 bases lay outside the gene matches. The CDR3 contains 13 residues. The CDR3 sequence is CASSLDRVVRYTF. In DNA, the CDR3 is TGTGCCAGCAGTTTGGACAGGGTAGTTAGGTACACCTTC.

The chain couples TRBV28 to TRBJ2-1; 7 bases line up with TRBD2. The CDR3 is 14 amino acids. CDR1 is MDHEN, CDR2 SYDVKM, per germline. V shed 2 bases, J shed 10 bases, and the junction held 8 bases outside the gene matches. The CDR3 here is CASSLMGGSGEQFF. The CDR3 region has the DNA TGTGCCAGCAGTTTAATGGGGGGGTCGGGAGAGCAGTTCTTC.

The chain uses TRBV11-2 and TRBJ1-3, with a tentative D call TRBD1 (6 bases). CDR3 length equals 18 residues. With 3 bases removed from V and 0 bases from J, the gap between germline ends came to 18 bases. The germline V gene encodes CDR1 SGHAT and CDR2 FQNNGV. The CDR3 DNA reads TGTGCCAGCAGCTTTAGTCCGGGACACCTTTACTCTGGAAACACCATATATTTT. Translation gives CASSFSPGHLYSGNTIYF. The full variable domain, completed using reference TRBV11-2 and TRBJ1-3, is EAGVAQSPRYKIIEKRQSVAFWCNPISGHATLYWYQQILGQGPKLLIQFQNNGVVDDSQLPKDRFSAERLKGVDSTLKIQPAKLEDSAVYLCASSFSPGHLYSGNTIYFGEGSWLTVV.

This chain uses TRBV11-1 with TRBJ1-1, with 7 bases identical to TRBD1. CDR1 is SGHAT and CDR2 is FQDESV in the germline V gene (reference sequence). CDR3 size: 15 residues. V shed 5 bases and J 0 bases; nucleotides not matched to a gene: 6. The CDR3 coding sequence is TGTGCCAGCAGCCCTGTGACAGGGATGAACACTGAAGCTTTCTTT. Protein sequence: CASSPVTGMNTEAFF.

The gene calls are TRBV12-3 or TRBV12-4 and TRBJ2-3; D uncertain. The V end lost 8 bases, the J end lost 7 bases, and 7 bases lay between the germline ends. The CDR3 totals 10 residues. The DNA of the CDR3 is TGTGCCAGCTATCTCCATACGCAGTATTTT. Translation gives CASYLHTQYF.

V usage is TRBV20-1 and J usage is TRBJ1-5, with 7 bases aligning to TRBD1. J was trimmed by 4 bases and V by 3 bases; bases with no gene match: 6. Germline values: CDR1 DFQATT, CDR2 SNEGSKA (reference sequence). CDR3 length: 14 residues. CDR3 bases: TGCAGTGCTAGTCGGAGACAGGGTAATCAGCCCCAGCATTTT. Protein: CSASRRQGNQPQHF.

The V and J genes are TRBV5-1 and TRBJ2-1, with 10 bases aligning to TRBD2. The CDR3 totals 17 residues. Germline-derived CDR1 and CDR2 are SGHRS and YFSETQ. V was clipped by 4 bases and J by 0 bases; unmatched bases: 7. CDR3 region: CASSVNLAGASYNEQFF. The CDR3 nucleotides read TGCGCCAGCAGCGTAAATCTAGCGGGGGCCTCCTACAATGAGCAGTTCTTC.